These 28 T cell receptor beta chains were all obtained from the same sample, sequenced in a study of cytomegalovirus exposure and HLA in healthy donors (dated by TCRdb to the late 2010s). Libraries came from the immunoSEQ multiplex PCR assay. For the multiplex PCR, a mixture combining 60 forward primers for TCR Vbeta segments and 13 reverse primers for TCR Jbeta segments was used. TCRdb limited this immuneACCESS table to in-frame rearrangements with V and J called. A share of clones is missing; checked studies link under half to unresolved V genes, and the rest is unexplained. This sample lists around 100,000 clones; under 85% were detected once. Of the sample, roughly 4.4% falls within the top ten clones. Sample: PBMCs. These receptors were collected from a man under 40 in good health and CMV-seropositive.

This sequence joins TRBV6-1 and TRBJ2-3; 7 nucleotides align to TRBD2. Germline V lookup: CDR1 MNHNS, CDR2 SASEGT. The CDR3 runs 15 residues. V shed 1 base, J shed 1 base, and the junction held 2 bases outside the gene matches. The CDR3 DNA follows: TGTGCCAGCAGTGAAGAGGGGAGGGGCACAGATACGCAGTATTTT. Its protein product is CASSEEGRGTDTQYF.

This clone was seen repeatedly, ten times or more. This chain links TRBV4-1 with TRBJ1-2; D is unresolved. CDR3 length: 14 residues. Trimming removed 3 bases from V and 3 bases from J, with 11 bases in between. Looked up from germline, CDR1 is MGHRA and CDR2 is YSYEKL. The DNA for the CDR3 is TGCGCCAGCAGCCAGAGGGAGGGAGACTATGGCTACACCTTC. This codes for CASSQREGDYGYTF.

The V gene is TRBV5-4, the J gene TRBJ2-3, with D perhaps TRBD2 (5 bases). The CDR3 is 15 residues long. Germline-derived CDR1 and CDR2 are SGHNT and YYREEE (reference sequence). The germline V and J ends were trimmed by 4 bases and 4 bases, with 16 bases remaining between them. In nucleotides, the CDR3 is TGTGCCAGCAGCCGGGGTGGTTGGGCCCCAGATACGCAGTATTTT. Its translation: CASSRGGWAPDTQYF.

This chain joins TRBV28 and TRBJ1-2; 10 nucleotides match TRBD1. Germline V gene sequence: CDR1 MDHEN, CDR2 SYDVKM. The CDR3 consists of 13 residues. CDR3 region: CAAVRQGAGGYTF. CDR3 nucleotide sequence: TGTGCAGCAGTCAGACAGGGGGCAGGGGGCTACACCTTC.

This chain connects TRBV6-1 to TRBJ1-6; D is possibly TRBD1 (5 bases). V lost 8 bases and J 1 base, leaving 6 bases between the germline ends. The CDR3 contains 13 residues. CDR1 is MNHNS and CDR2 is SASEGT in the germline V gene. CDR3 residues: CASRQSYNSPLHF. CDR3 bases: TGTGCCAGCCGACAGTCCTATAATTCACCCCTCCACTTT.

The chain couples TRBV9 to TRBJ1-3; TRBD1 might be the D (5 bases). The CDR3 has 15 residues. Trimming took off 1 base at V and 2 bases at J, with 10 bases between the two ends. The germline V gene has CDR1 SGDLS and CDR2 YYNGEE. As DNA, the CDR3 is TGTGCCAGCAGCGTATCCTGGGGGGCTGGAAACACCATATATTTT. It is translated as CASSVSWGAGNTIYF. The whole variable domain, remainder taken from reference TRBV9 and TRBJ1-3, is DSGVTQTPKHLITATGQRVTLRCSPRSGDLSVYWYQQSLDQGLQFLIQYYNGEERAKGNILERFSAQQFPDLHSELNLSSLELGDSALYFCASSVSWGAGNTIYFGEGSWLTVV.

This clone was seen a single time. The chain recombines TRBV28 with TRBJ1-1; a possible D gene is TRBD1 (6 bases). Trimming pared 8 bases from V and 1 base from J, leaving 20 bases between. The CDR3 has 16 residues. The germline gives CDR1 MDHEN, CDR2 SYDVKM. The chain's CDR3 is CASGVGGGHTNTEAFF. CDR3 sequence (DNA): TGTGCCAGCGGCGTAGGGGGGGGGCATACGAACACTGAAGCTTTCTTT.

The chain joins TRBV7-3 to TRBJ2-5, with TRBD1 as a possible D gene (7 bases). This CDR3 contains 14 residues. CDR1 is SGHTA and CDR2 is FQGTGA in the germline V gene. Deletions cut 2 bases from V and 5 bases from J, with 12 bases between. The CDR3 DNA reads TGTGCCAGCAGCTTAGGGGCAGGGGGGGAGACCCAGTACTTC. Residues: CASSLGAGGETQYF.

The chain has TRBV4-2 and TRBJ2-3, with D possibly matching TRBD2 (6 bases). Germline V CDR1 and CDR2: LGHNA, YNFKEQ. This CDR3 contains 15 residues. The V gene lost 1 base and the J gene lost 6 bases, with 14 bases spanning the gap. CDR3 DNA sequence: TGTGCCAGCAGCCAAGCACGGGACTTCTTCGATACGCAGTATTTT. It is translated as CASSQARDFFDTQYF.

V and J are TRBV2 and TRBJ1-2; 7 bases fit TRBD1. V lost 7 bases to trimming and J lost 8 bases; unmatched junction nucleotides: 22. The CDR3 length is 17 residues. Germline V lookup: CDR1 SNHLY, CDR2 FYNNEI. Here the CDR3 DNA reads TGTGCCAGCAAGGTACCTCTAGGACAGGCCCCAGGGGGAGGCTACACCTTC. As protein: CASKVPLGQAPGGGYTF.

This chain connects TRBV6-1 to TRBJ2-1, with a weak D call TRBD2 (6 bases). Trimming left V 6 bases short and J 5 bases short, with 17 bases between. This CDR3 spans 15 amino acids. The germline V gene has CDR1 MNHNS and CDR2 SASEGT. The CDR3 coding sequence is TGTGCCAGCAGACTCGGACGGGGGACCGACAATGAGCAGTTCTTC. It specifies CASRLGRGTDNEQFF.

The J gene is TRBJ1-1, the V gene TRBV6-6, with TRBD1 matching 7 bases. The CDR3 has 14 amino acids. The germline CDR1 and CDR2 sequences are MNHNY and SVGAGI (reference sequence). The ends lost 0 bases at V and 8 bases at J; junction bases unmatched: 6. CDR3 region: CASSYSMPGGEAFF. CDR3 DNA: TGTGCCAGCAGTTACTCGATGCCAGGGGGGGAAGCTTTCTTT.

V and J are TRBV28 and TRBJ2-7, with D possibly matching TRBD2 (6 bases). Germline V CDR1 and CDR2: MDHEN, SYDVKM. CDR3 length equals 16 residues. Deletions cut 7 bases from V and 0 bases from J, with 19 bases between. The CDR3 here is CASKKAGGTDSYEQYF. CDR3 DNA: TGTGCCAGCAAAAAAGCCGGCGGGACGGACTCCTACGAGCAGTACTTC.

This clone was detected many times. This chain uses TRBV28 with TRBJ2-7, with TRBD2 as a possible D gene (5 bases). The V gene lost 2 bases and the J gene lost 2 bases, with 10 bases spanning the gap. The germline gives CDR1 MDHEN, CDR2 SYDVKM. The CDR3 spans 14 residues. CDR3 nucleotides: TGTGCCAGCAGTTTACCCGGACTCCCCTACGAGCAGTACTTC. Its translation: CASSLPGLPYEQYF.

The chain is built from TRBV6-5 and TRBJ2-1, with 7 bases that match TRBD2. The CDR3 totals 13 residues. V lost 0 bases, J lost 12 bases, and 5 bases stayed unmatched. Germline assignment: CDR1 MNHEY and CDR2 SVGAGI. CDR3 nucleotides: TGTGCCAGCAGTTACTCGATGGGGGGGGTGCAGTTCTTC. Amino acids: CASSYSMGGVQFF.

The chain combines TRBV20-1 with TRBJ1-2; D is perhaps TRBD1 (6 bases). Germline V gene sequence: CDR1 DFQATT, CDR2 SNEGSKA (reference sequence). This CDR3 is built from 10 residues. Trimming removed 7 bases at V and 3 bases at J, with 6 bases between. The CDR3 spells CSGTDYGYTF. CDR3 nucleotides: TGCAGTGGGACAGACTATGGCTACACCTTC.

This clone was recorded a few times. The V call is TRBV30, the J call TRBJ2-2; D is possibly TRBD2 (6 bases). From germline, CDR1 is GTSNPN and CDR2 SVGIG (reference sequence). The CDR3 extends over 14 amino acids. With 3 bases removed from V and 0 bases from J, the gap between germline ends came to 8 bases. The DNA for the CDR3 is TGTGCCTGGAGCCGACTAGCGAACACCGGGGAGCTGTTTTTT. Translating it yields CAWSRLANTGELFF.

The chain links TRBV7-2 to TRBJ1-1; D gene ambiguous. The CDR3 totals 14 residues. Germline V lookup: CDR1 SGHTA, CDR2 FQGNSA. Trimming removed 0 bases at V and 1 base at J, with 6 bases between. The CDR3 DNA reads TGTGCCAGCAGCTTAGCCCGGGAGAACACTGAAGCTTTCTTT. Its translation: CASSLARENTEAFF.

Regarding this clone: This sample also contains other DNA sequences that code for the same CDR3. The chain links TRBV9 to TRBJ1-5, with a possible D match to TRBD1 (6 bases). Germline values: CDR1 SGDLS, CDR2 YYNGEE. This CDR3 spans 15 amino acids. Trimming took 3 bases from V and 5 from J, leaving 15 bases between them. CDR3 in amino acids: CASSEGPTGHQPQHF. The CDR3 coding sequence is TGTGCCAGCAGCGAGGGGCCCACAGGGCATCAGCCCCAGCATTTT.

This chain links TRBV13 with TRBJ2-5, with TRBD1 as a possible D gene (6 bases). This CDR3 region has 14 residues. Germline V gene sequence: CDR1 PRHDT, CDR2 FYEKMQ (reference sequence). Trimming removed 4 bases at V and 1 base at J, with 10 bases between. CDR3 coding DNA: TGTGCCAGCAGCTCACGACAGGCCCAAGAGACCCAGTACTTC. Translated: CASSSRQAQETQYF.

This chain uses TRBV28 with TRBJ1-5; no definite D call. This CDR3 has 13 amino acids. Looked up from germline, CDR1 is MDHEN and CDR2 is SYDVKM. Deletions cut 6 bases from V and 7 bases from J, with 13 bases between. Here the CDR3 reads CASRGGTYQPQHF. The DNA for the CDR3 is TGTGCCAGCAGAGGAGGCACATACCAGCCCCAGCATTTT. Full variable domain (remainder filled in from reference TRBV28 and TRBJ1-5): DVKVTQSSRYLVKRTGEKVFLECVQDMDHENMFWYRQDPGLGLRLIYFSYDVKMKEKGDIPEGYSVSREKKERFSLILESASTNQTSMYLCASRGGTYQPQHFGDGTRLSIL.

About this clone: A junction end diverges from the germline sequence, so it may reflect a read error. In the same sample, other DNA sequences code for this CDR3. V is TRBV4-1 and J is TRBJ1-6, with TRBD1 identical over 7 bases. This CDR3 has 14 residues. Germline loops: CDR1 MGHRA, CDR2 YSYEKL. The CDR3 region has the DNA TGCGCCAGCAGCCCGACCAGGGGGAATTCGCCCCTCCACTTT. Translation gives CASSPTRGNSPLHF.

This chain uses TRBV5-6 with TRBJ1-6; no definite D call. Germline V gene data show CDR1 as SGHDT and CDR2 as YYEEEE. The germline V and J ends were trimmed by 0 bases and 3 bases, with 4 bases remaining between them. CDR3 size: 14 residues. The CDR3 loop is CASSLGHYNSPLHF. The CDR3 coding sequence is TGTGCCAGCAGCTTGGGGCACTATAATTCACCCCTCCACTTT.

V and J are TRBV6-1 and TRBJ2-1; no reliable D call. The CDR3 sequence is 13 residues long. V gave up 4 bases and J gave up 5 bases, with 9 bases separating them. Germline V gene lookup returns CDR1 MNHNS and CDR2 SASEGT. In DNA, the CDR3 is TGTGCCAGCAGTGTGTCCCCTAACAATGAGCAGTTCTTC. Protein product: CASSVSPNNEQFF.

The V call is TRBV27, the J call TRBJ2-7, with D maybe TRBD1 (5 bases). There are 13 residues in the CDR3. The ends were cut back, 6 bases at V and 2 bases at J, with 11 bases in the middle. From germline, CDR1 is MNHEY and CDR2 SMNVEV (reference sequence). The CDR3 region has the DNA TGTGCCAGCAGGACCACAGGAACCTACGAGCAGTACTTC. It specifies CASRTTGTYEQYF.

The chain has TRBV15 and TRBJ2-3; TRBD2 matches 8 bases. The germline gives CDR1 LNHNV, CDR2 YYDKDF (reference sequence). The CDR3 extends over 17 amino acids. V dropped 3 bases and J dropped 4; count of bases not matched to a gene: 12. The CDR3 protein is CATSSPLGTGGADTQYF. DNA of the CDR3: TGTGCCACCAGCAGCCCTCTTGGGACGGGGGGGGCAGATACGCAGTATTTT.

The chain joins TRBV9 to TRBJ2-3; 16 nucleotides align to TRBD2. The CDR3 spans 19 residues. V was clipped by 2 bases and J by 5 bases; unmatched bases: 11. Per germline, CDR1 SGDLS and CDR2 YYNGEE. DNA for the CDR3: TGTGCCAGCAGCGTCCTATTAGGGACTAGCGGGGGGGCTGTAGATACGCAGTATTTT. Translated, it gives CASSVLLGTSGGAVDTQYF.

V usage is TRBV28 and J usage is TRBJ1-2; D perhaps matches TRBD1 (6 bases). The germline CDR1 and CDR2 sequences are MDHEN and SYDVKM. The CDR3 length is 12 residues. The ends were cut back, 11 bases at V and 4 bases at J, with 14 bases in the middle. CDR3 residues: CAGGGDAYGYTF. The CDR3 bases are TGTGCCGGAGGGGGGGACGCCTATGGCTACACCTTC.